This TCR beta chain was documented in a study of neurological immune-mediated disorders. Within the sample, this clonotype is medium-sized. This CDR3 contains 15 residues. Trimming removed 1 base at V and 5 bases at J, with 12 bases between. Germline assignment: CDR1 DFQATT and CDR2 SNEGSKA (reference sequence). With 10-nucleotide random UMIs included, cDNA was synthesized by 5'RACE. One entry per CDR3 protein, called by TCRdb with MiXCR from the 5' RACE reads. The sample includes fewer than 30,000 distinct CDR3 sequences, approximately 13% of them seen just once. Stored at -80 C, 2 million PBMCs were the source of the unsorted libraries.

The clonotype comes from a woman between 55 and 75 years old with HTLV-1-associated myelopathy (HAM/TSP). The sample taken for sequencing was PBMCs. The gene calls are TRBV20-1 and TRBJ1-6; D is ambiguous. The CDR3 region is CSARVETANNSPLHF. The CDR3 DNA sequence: TGCAGTGCTAGAGTGGAGACGGCAAATAATTCACCCCTCCACTTT.